The entry that follows covers one TCR beta chain sequence. Clones were sequenced by immunoSEQ multiplex PCR, and TCRdb holds only the in-frame ones, with some missing. The profile shows 150,000 or so clones, around four fifths of them singletons. These data originate in a study of blood T cell repertoires in COVID-19. Germline-derived CDR1 and CDR2 are LNHDA and SQIVND (reference sequence). CDR3 length: 14 amino acids. Trimming removed 6 bases at V and 0 bases at J, with 9 bases between. The rearrangement uses TRBV19 and TRBJ1-3, with D perhaps TRBD1 (6 bases). Sequencing input: PBMCs or T cells enriched from blood (not recorded which). This TCR was sampled from a man aged 70 or older who had been exposed to COVID-19. DNA for the CDR3: TGTGCCAGTAGGACAGGAAACTCTGGAAACACCATATATTTT. Its protein is CASRTGNSGNTIYF.